This T cell receptor (beta chain) was captured by sequencing in a study of shared clonotypes between healthy human individuals. Across the whole study: CD4 naive and CD4 memory each took three plates per donor, while CD8 naive took two and CD8 memory one.

Study-wide results and caveats: Clonotypes shared by all four sorted-subset donors had higher generation probabilities than non-shared clonotypes.

Sequencing was performed with immunoSEQ multiplex PCR; in TCRdb, only in-frame clones are kept and a portion is missing. The profile covers roughly 550,000 clones, with roughly 95% appearing a single time and around 0.097% taken by the ten largest. The naive CD8 subset, CD45RO-negative cells positively selected for CCR7, excluded terminally differentiated effector memory CD45RA+ cells. Every contributor of samples was a Caucasian grown-up residing in Nashville, Tennessee. Note on this clone: Its antigen is as yet unknown.

Germline lookup yields CDR1 WNHNN and CDR2 SYGVQD (reference sequence). CDR3 size: 16 residues. The V end was cut by 2 bases, the J end by 1 base, with 12 bases between. This TCR came from a woman aged 30 to 39 in good health. Sequenced input: naive CD8+ T cells sorted from blood. The chain has TRBV10-1 and TRBJ2-1; D unresolved. CDR3 in amino acids: CASSEIQALSYNEQFF. CDR3 bases: TGCGCCAGCAGTGAGATCCAGGCCTTATCCTACAATGAGCAGTTCTTC.